The subject of this entry is one T cell receptor beta chain. This clone was picked up many times. It lacks a known antigen. Per-nucleotide qualities are absent, and no much larger clonotype sits a single base away. The entry originates in a study of metastatic and nonmetastatic thyroid tumors (dated by TCRdb to 2018 to 2020). Context from the whole study: For patients with malignant and with benign thyroid disease, the researchers compared repertoires between peripheral blood samples and tumor or nodule tissue samples.

General findings and caveats noted by the study authors: In both blood and tumor samples, TCR beta diversity was reported to be significantly higher in malignant tumors than in benign nodules.

No patient had received any treatment before thyroid surgery. The study retrospectively analysed patient clinical samples collected from the early 2010s to the late 2010s using T-cell receptor beta sequencing. Library method: PCR. Sequencing used an Illumina HiSeq 4000. High-throughput sequencing was used to profile the TCR beta-chain CDR3 region of every patient. The study's own analysis went as follows. CDR3 differences across clinicopathological groups were used to build a classifier for discriminating distant-metastatic papillary thyroid cancer patients. The Shannon index was used to measure repertoire diversity, and the Morisita-Horn index was used to measure how similar tumor and blood repertoires were. The public reads were reprocessed in TCRdb via fastp at Q25 and MiXCR, keeping in-frame beta chains. The V and J calls were determined by TCRdb, not by the authors. This sample is represented by about 40,000 clones; around 10% of them were singletons. The top ten clones comprise approximately 24% of the sample.

This sequence was found in a female donor with papillary thyroid cancer or a benign thyroid nodule (not recorded which). Some clones in this sample may be carry-over from other donors' samples. Material: blood.

The bases read TGTGCCAGCAGCTCCCTAGGGGGGGCCTACACCACAGATACGCAGTATTTT. Its product reads: CASSSLGGAYTTDTQYF. The sequence links TRBV7-8 to TRBJ2-3; the D gene is perhaps TRBD2, on 7 matching bases. From cysteine to phenylalanine, the CDR3 is 17 amino acids long. The DNA shown is the 51-base CDR3, in frame from base 1. Deletion took 4 bases off V and 2 bases off J, with a span of 19 bases between the germline ends. The germline V gene provides CDR1 SGHVS and CDR2 FQNEAQ. With the portions outside the CDR3 filled from the reference TRBV7-8 and TRBJ2-3 genes, the complete variable region becomes GAGVSQSPRYKVAKRGQDVALRCDPISGHVSLFWYQQALGQGPEFLTYFQNEAQLDKSGLPSDRFFAERPEGSVSTLKIQRTQQEDSAVYLCASSSLGGAYTTDTQYFGPGTRLTVL.